These T cell receptor beta chains were read from a single sample in a study of PD-L1 blockade in urothelial cancer. Sequencing was performed with immunoSEQ multiplex PCR; in TCRdb, only in-frame clones are kept and a portion is missing. The sample has 50,000 to 60,000 clones; around 84% are singletons. The source was PBMCs, collected around atezolizumab (anti-PD-L1) treatment. The receptors were gathered from a man aged 50-60 years with urothelial cancer. Both conserved end residues are part of each CDR3. The D gene is left open where the match is weak. Not every row has a clone size; where given, it reads once, few, many or a size class.

d_gene: -
v_gene: TRBV6-1
len: 14
abundance: -
j_gene: TRBJ2-2
CDR3nt: TGTGCCAGCAGGGGGGACACCTACACCGGGGAGCTGTTTTTT
CDR3aa: CASRGDTYTGELFF

d_gene: TRBD2
v_gene: TRBV5-1
len: 18
abundance: -
j_gene: TRBJ2-1
CDR3nt: TGCGCCAGCAGCTTGTTGTCAGCTAGCGGGAGGGAACGGGATGAGCAGTTCTTC
CDR3aa: CASSLLSASGRERDEQFF

d_gene: -
v_gene: TRBV11-3
len: 14
abundance: -
j_gene: TRBJ2-2
CDR3nt: TGTGCCAGCAGCTTGAACTTGGGGAGCGGGGAGCTGTTTTTT
CDR3aa: CASSLNLGSGELFF

d_gene: TRBD1
v_gene: TRBV7-2
len: 15
abundance: -
j_gene: TRBJ2-2
CDR3nt: TGTGCCAGCTATGGGGGACAGGGGCCCCCCGGGGAGCTGTTTTTT
CDR3aa: CASYGGQGPPGELFF

d_gene: -
v_gene: TRBV30
len: 15
abundance: -
j_gene: TRBJ2-3
CDR3nt: TGTGCCTGGAGTGGGAGACCCCTGAGCACAGATACGCAGTATTTT
CDR3aa: CAWSGRPLSTDTQYF

d_gene: TRBD1
v_gene: TRBV7-8
len: 14
abundance: -
j_gene: TRBJ1-2
CDR3nt: TGTGCCAGCAGCTTACGACAGGGCAAGTATGGCTACACCTTC
CDR3aa: CASSLRQGKYGYTF

d_gene: TRBD1
v_gene: TRBV11-3
len: 14
abundance: -
j_gene: TRBJ2-1
CDR3nt: TGTGCCAGCAGCTGGGGACAGGGGTCGAATGAGCAGTTCTTC
CDR3aa: CASSWGQGSNEQFF

d_gene: -
v_gene: TRBV6-5
len: 13
abundance: -
j_gene: TRBJ1-6
CDR3nt: TGTGCCAGCAGGCTGGACAAAGGATCACCCCTCCACTTT
CDR3aa: CASRLDKGSPLHF

d_gene: TRBD1
v_gene: TRBV10-2
len: 15
abundance: once
j_gene: TRBJ1-6
CDR3nt: TGCGCCAGCAGGGGGACAGGGACTTATAATTCACCCCTCCACTTT
CDR3aa: CASRGTGTYNSPLHF

d_gene: -
v_gene: TRBV10-2
len: 17
abundance: -
j_gene: TRBJ2-2
CDR3nt: TGCGCCAGCAGTGAGAACCTACTAACCGCGAACACCGGGGAGCTGTTTTTT
CDR3aa: CASSENLLTANTGELFF

d_gene: -
v_gene: TRBV27
len: 14
abundance: few
j_gene: TRBJ1-6
CDR3nt: TGTGCCAGCACCCTCGGTTGGGCCGACTCACCCCTCCACTTT
CDR3aa: CASTLGWADSPLHF

d_gene: TRBD2
v_gene: TRBV28
len: 14
abundance: -
j_gene: TRBJ2-5
CDR3nt: TGTGCCAGCAGTTTATCCCCCGGGAGGGAGACCCAGTACTTC
CDR3aa: CASSLSPGRETQYF

d_gene: -
v_gene: TRBV30
len: 14
abundance: -
j_gene: TRBJ1-5
CDR3nt: TGTGCCTGGAGTGTTAGGGGTGACCGGAGGCCCCAGCATTTT
CDR3aa: CAWSVRGDRRPQHF

d_gene: TRBD1
v_gene: TRBV18
len: 12
abundance: -
j_gene: TRBJ1-2
CDR3nt: TGTGCCAGCTCATGGGACAGGGATGGCTACACCTTC
CDR3aa: CASSWDRDGYTF

d_gene: -
v_gene: TRBV7-2
len: 18
abundance: -
j_gene: TRBJ1-2
CDR3nt: TGTGCCAGCCGCAGTTTAAGGGCCTCCGGGCAGGAGGGGTATGGCTACACCTTC
CDR3aa: CASRSLRASGQEGYGYTF

d_gene: -
v_gene: TRBV11-2
len: 12
abundance: -
j_gene: TRBJ2-7
CDR3nt: TGTGCCAGCAGCTTAGTTACCTACGAGCAGTACTTC
CDR3aa: CASSLVTYEQYF

d_gene: TRBD1
v_gene: TRBV5-6
len: 15
abundance: -
j_gene: TRBJ2-5
CDR3nt: TGTGCCAGCAGCTTGGGACAGGGCCCTGGGGAGACCCAGTACTTC
CDR3aa: CASSLGQGPGETQYF

d_gene: -
v_gene: TRBV25-1
len: 13
abundance: -
j_gene: TRBJ1-5
CDR3nt: TGTGCCAGCAGTGCGGACAGTAATCAGCCCCAGCATTTT
CDR3aa: CASSADSNQPQHF

d_gene: -
v_gene: TRBV5-1
len: 13
abundance: -
j_gene: TRBJ2-1
CDR3nt: TGCGCCAGCAGCTCCGGGACTTCAAATGAGCAGTTCTTC
CDR3aa: CASSSGTSNEQFF

d_gene: -
v_gene: TRBV18
len: 12
abundance: -
j_gene: TRBJ2-7
CDR3nt: TGTGCCAGCTCGCCGGACAGTTACGAGCAGTACTTC
CDR3aa: CASSPDSYEQYF

d_gene: -
v_gene: TRBV2
len: 13
abundance: -
j_gene: TRBJ2-3
CDR3nt: TGTGCCAGCAGTGAACAGGGCACAGATACGCAGTATTTT
CDR3aa: CASSEQGTDTQYF

d_gene: TRBD2
v_gene: TRBV19
len: 17
abundance: -
j_gene: TRBJ2-3
CDR3nt: TGTGCCAGTAGTATCCTTGGGCTAGCGGGAGGTACAGATACGCAGTATTTT
CDR3aa: CASSILGLAGGTDTQYF

d_gene: -
v_gene: TRBV29-1
len: 14
abundance: medium-sized
j_gene: TRBJ1-6
CDR3nt: TGCAGCCACGAACAGGGCCCCTATAATTCACCCCTCCACTTT
CDR3aa: CSHEQGPYNSPLHF

d_gene: TRBD1
v_gene: TRBV7-3
len: 13
abundance: -
j_gene: TRBJ2-7
CDR3nt: TGTGCCACCCGGACAGGGCACTCCTACGAGCAGTACTTC
CDR3aa: CATRTGHSYEQYF

d_gene: TRBD1
v_gene: TRBV28
len: 16
abundance: -
j_gene: TRBJ2-7
CDR3nt: TGTGCCAGCAGTATGGCGCCGGGACAGGGGAGCTACGAGCAGTACTTC
CDR3aa: CASSMAPGQGSYEQYF

d_gene: TRBD1
v_gene: TRBV9
len: 17
abundance: -
j_gene: TRBJ1-3
CDR3nt: TGTGCCAGCAGCGTAGGACAGGGCCCAGGCTCTGGAAACACCATATATTTT
CDR3aa: CASSVGQGPGSGNTIYF

d_gene: TRBD2
v_gene: TRBV6-5
len: 12
abundance: -
j_gene: TRBJ2-1
CDR3nt: TGTGCCAGCAGGACTACTAGCGGAGAGCAGTTCTTC
CDR3aa: CASRTTSGEQFF